This T cell receptor beta chain was documented in a study of shared clonotypes between healthy human individuals. General study findings and limits: Generation probabilities of non-shared clonotypes were lower (relative to those shared by all four donors).

Of note for this clone: Its antigen is still unknown.

In the naive CD8 group, cells lacked CD45RO and were positively selected for CCR7, so terminally differentiated effector memory CD45RA+ cells were left out. Germline values: CDR1 SNHLY, CDR2 FYNNEI. This CDR3 has 19 amino acids. Trimming cost V 1 base and J 1 base; bases outside gene matches: 8. How the authors handled the data: From ImmunoSEQ came sequences covering only the junction and carrying no quality scores, so filtering differed. Profiled with immunoSEQ multiplex PCR; TCRdb holds only in-frame clones, not every one. D and trimming come from the DNA, and the V and J calls and clone size come from that table. The sample carries millions of clones, more than 85% recorded once.

Sequenced material: naive CD8+ T cells from PBMCs. The genes are TRBV2 and TRBJ2-3; 13 bases fit TRBD2. This receptor was obtained from a man aged 18 to 30 in good health. Some clones in this sample may be carry-over from other donors' samples. This CDR3 reads CASSEEGLAGRLGTDTQYF. CDR3 DNA: TGTGCCAGCAGTGAAGAGGGACTAGCGGGGAGGCTCGGCACAGATACGCAGTATTTT.